The 27 T cell receptor beta chains below come from one sample, sequenced in a study of T cells in Graves' hyperthyroidism and ophthalmopathy. TCR beta CDR3 region amplification was performed from RNA transcripts. The TCR CDR3 was amplified in a first-round RT-PCR using the HTBI primer set. Each CDR3 protein gets one entry after TCRdb re-called the multiplex PCR reads with MiXCR. Of 500,000 to 600,000 distinct CDR3 sequences listed, 16% are singletons. The sample taken for sequencing was blood. These receptors were collected from a woman aged 18 to 35 with Graves' hyperthyroidism.

This clonotype was detected many times. J is TRBJ1-2 and V is TRBV2; possible D gene TRBD1, 6 bases. This CDR3 has 15 residues. The V end was cut by 8 bases, the J end by 8 bases, with 24 bases between. Germline V gene data show CDR1 as SNHLY and CDR2 as FYNNEI. DNA for the CDR3: TGTGCCAGCTTCATTGATGTGGGGGCAGAGGGCGGCTACACCTTC. Translation: CASFIDVGAEGGYTF.

This clonotype was seen a few times. One junction end disagrees with the germline gene, perhaps due to a read error. This chain links TRBV7-9 with TRBJ2-5, with no clear D. Germline loops: CDR1 SEHNR, CDR2 FQNEAQ (reference sequence). CDR3 length: 11 residues. The CDR3 spells CASSLREQPHF. As DNA, the CDR3 is TGTGCCAGCAGCTTACGAGAGCAACCCCACTTC. Variable domain in full (rest from reference TRBV7-9 and TRBJ2-5): DTGVSQNPRHKITKRGQNVTFRCDPISEHNRLYWYRQTLGQGPEFLTYFQNEAQLEKSRLLSDRFSAERPKGSFSTLEIQRTEQGDSAMYLCASSLREQPHFGPGTRLLVL.

This clonotype was picked up a small number of times. This sequence joins TRBV15 and TRBJ1-1; TRBD1 is a possible D gene (6 bases). Between the trimmed V and J ends, which lost 5 bases and 5 bases, there was a span of 24 bases. The CDR3 is 17 amino acids. Germline CDR1 reads LNHNV; CDR2 reads YYDKDF (reference sequence). CDR3 sequence reads: CATSGQNKYRAGTEAFF. The CDR3 DNA reads TGTGCCACCAGCGGACAGAACAAGTACAGGGCGGGTACTGAAGCTTTCTTT.

The chain uses TRBV7-8 and TRBJ1-1, with D perhaps matching TRBD1 (5 bases). Germline V gene lookup returns CDR1 SGHVS and CDR2 FQNEAQ. Trimming pared 2 bases from V and 1 base from J, leaving 14 bases between. The CDR3 is 16 residues long. The CDR3 spells CASSLRSGRGNTEAFF. The CDR3 DNA is TGTGCCAGCAGCTTAAGGTCAGGGCGGGGGAACACTGAAGCTTTCTTT.

This clonotype was detected many times. J is TRBJ2-1 and V is TRBV24-1; TRBD2 matches at 14 bases. Trimming cost V 9 bases and J 8 bases; bases outside gene matches: 14. The germline CDR1 and CDR2 sequences are KGHDR and SFDVKD. The CDR3 totals 17 residues. Written as DNA, the CDR3 is TGTGCCACCGCTCCCGTGACTAGCGGGGGGGCCAAGGATGAGCAGTTCTTC. It yields the protein CATAPVTSGGAKDEQFF.

Of note for this clonotype: The CDR3 ends on some other residue instead of the conserved phenylalanine or tryptophan, so this is likely a read error. This chain uses TRBV5-1 with TRBJ2-5; D uncertain. This CDR3 is built from 11 residues. Trimming shortened V by 1 base and J by 3 bases, and 1 base separated the two germline ends. Germline V gene lookup returns CDR1 SGHRS and CDR2 YFSETQ. CDR3 coding DNA: TGCGCCAGCAGCTTGAAAGAGACCCAGTACCTC. It specifies CASSLKETQYL.

This clonotype was seen ten or more times. This sequence joins TRBV6-9 and TRBJ2-1; 9 bases fit TRBD2. J was trimmed by 1 base and V by 2 bases; bases with no gene match: 12. This CDR3 comprises 19 residues. Germline V gene sequence: CDR1 MNHGY, CDR2 SVAAGI. This chain's CDR3 is CASSYAGGGRAVSYNEQFF. In DNA, the CDR3 is TGTGCCAGCAGTTATGCCGGCGGCGGGAGGGCCGTATCCTACAATGAGCAGTTCTTC.

The rearrangement joins TRBV11-2 to TRBJ2-3, with 7 bases fitting TRBD2. There are 16 residues in the CDR3. After removal of 5 bases from V and 0 bases from J, the junction contained 8 bases not matched to a gene. Per the germline V gene, CDR1 is SGHAT and CDR2 is FQNNGV. Here the CDR3 reads CASSPNAGLSTDTQYF. The CDR3, as DNA: TGTGCCAGCAGCCCTAATGCGGGACTAAGCACAGATACGCAGTATTTT.

This clonotype was seen repeatedly, ten times or more. The CDR3 reads CASSPDFNSNQPQHF. As DNA, the CDR3 is TGTGCCAGCAGCCCCGATTTCAATAGCAATCAGCCCCAGCATTTT. The rearrangement links TRBV6-4 to TRBJ1-5; D remains unclear. The CDR3 is made up of 15 amino acids. Deletions cut 6 bases from V and 0 bases from J, with 12 bases between. CDR1 and CDR2 (germline): MRHNA, SNTAGT.

This clonotype was counted only a few times. The V gene is TRBV10-3, the J gene TRBJ1-6; TRBD1 agrees at 11 bases. The length of the CDR3 is 15 residues. The germline V gene encodes CDR1 ENHRY and CDR2 SYGVKD. With V trimmed by 3 bases and J by 10 bases, 5 bases remained unmatched. The DNA of the CDR3 is TGTGCCATCAGTGACGGACAGGGGGCACCCTCACCCCTCCACTTT. Residues: CAISDGQGAPSPLHF.

This clonotype was recorded only once. J is TRBJ1-2 and V is TRBV28, with TRBD1 matching over 7 bases. This CDR3 has 12 residues. The J segment lost 2 bases and the V segment lost 9 bases, leaving 3 bases of the junction unmatched. Germline CDR1 and CDR2: MDHEN and SYDVKM. This chain's CDR3 is CASYRGNYGYTF. The CDR3 DNA sequence: TGTGCCAGTTACAGGGGAAACTATGGCTACACCTTC.

This clonotype occurred many times. The CDR3 DNA is TGTGCCAGCAGTTTTCGTAGGCGGGAAAAAGAGACCCAGTACTTC. It is translated as CASSFRRREKETQYF. This rearrangement joins TRBV28 to TRBJ2-5; TRBD2 might be the D (6 bases). Trimming removed 3 bases at V and 3 bases at J, with 14 bases between. CDR3 length equals 15 residues. Per germline, CDR1 MDHEN and CDR2 SYDVKM.

This chain joins TRBV5-7 and TRBJ1-1, with a tentative D call TRBD1 (5 bases). TRBV5-7 is an open reading frame, and its role is uncertain. There are 16 residues in the CDR3. Trimming cost V 2 bases and J 4 bases, with 18 bases left between them. CDR3 sequence (DNA): TGTGCCAGCAGCTTTCCCAACCCGCGGGACGGCACTGAAGCTTTCTTT. It specifies CASSFPNPRDGTEAFF.

In nucleotides, the CDR3 is TGTGCCAGCAGCGTAGAGAGTAGCTCCTACGAGCAGTACTTC. Translation: CASSVESSSYEQYF. The gene calls are TRBV9 and TRBJ2-7, with D hard to call. The CDR3 has 14 amino acids. The germline V gene encodes CDR1 SGDLS and CDR2 YYNGEE. V lost 0 bases and J 0 bases, leaving 7 bases between the germline ends.

This clonotype was recorded many times. The chain has TRBV20-1 and TRBJ2-5, with D possibly TRBD2 on 6 matching bases. The CDR3 has 16 amino acids. Germline values: CDR1 DFQATT, CDR2 SNEGSKA (reference sequence). The germline V and J ends were trimmed by 1 base and 1 base, with 16 bases remaining between them. Here the CDR3 DNA reads TGCAGTGCTAGAGTCTCCTATGGGGGGACCCAAGAGACCCAGTACTTC. It encodes CSARVSYGGTQETQYF.

In this sample, this clonotype turned up many times. This chain links TRBV29-1 with TRBJ1-1; 8 bases are shared with TRBD1. This CDR3 spans 17 amino acids. The germline V gene has CDR1 SQVTM and CDR2 ANQGSEA. V shed 6 bases and J 3 bases; nucleotides not matched to a gene: 18. The CDR3 nucleotides read TGCAGCGTCGAGCAAGGACAGGGAGAGGGGGGTTACACTGAAGCTTTCTTT. Residues: CSVEQGQGEGGYTEAFF.

This clonotype was observed many times. This chain connects TRBV7-9 to TRBJ2-1, with TRBD1 matching over 8 bases. The V segment lost 4 bases and the J segment 4 bases; nucleotides outside the gene matches: 9. CDR3 length: 16 residues. Germline assignment: CDR1 SEHNR and CDR2 FQNEAQ (reference sequence). The CDR3 sequence is CASSSPGTGIYNEQFF. The CDR3 nucleotides are TGTGCCAGCAGCTCCCCCGGGACAGGAATATACAATGAGCAGTTCTTC.

V usage is TRBV6-1 and J usage is TRBJ2-2; D is possibly TRBD1 (6 bases). CDR1 MNHNS and CDR2 SASEGT come from the germline V gene. CDR3 size: 18 residues. Trimming pared 5 bases from V and 0 bases from J, leaving 19 bases between. The CDR3, as DNA: TGTGCCAGCAGTATCCCTCCCGGACAGTCCACGAACACCGGGGAGCTGTTTTTT. Translated: CASSIPPGQSTNTGELFF.

In its sample, this clonotype was seen a few times. The chain combines TRBV6-2 or TRBV6-3 with TRBJ2-2; D is unresolved. This CDR3 spans 13 amino acids. Trimming took 4 bases from V and 2 from J, leaving 5 bases between them. Germline assignment: CDR1 MNHEY and CDR2 SVGEGT. CDR3 region: CASSLVNTGELFF. The CDR3 coding sequence is TGTGCCAGCAGTTTGGTTAACACCGGGGAGCTGTTTTTT.

This clonotype was picked up many times. The rearrangement links TRBV18 to TRBJ1-1; a possible D gene is TRBD1 (6 bases). The CDR3 has 14 residues. Trimming took off 2 bases at V and 5 bases at J, with 12 bases between the two ends. Per the germline V gene, CDR1 is KGHSH and CDR2 is LQKENI. CDR3 loop: CASSPGRGVTEAFF. The DNA of the CDR3 is TGTGCCAGCTCACCAGGCAGGGGCGTAACTGAAGCTTTCTTT.

This clonotype has just a few counts. The V and J genes are TRBV6-2 or TRBV6-3 and TRBJ1-2; D is unresolved. From germline, CDR1 is MNHEY and CDR2 SVGEGT. Trimming pared 7 bases from V and 0 bases from J, leaving 15 bases between. The CDR3 is made up of 15 amino acids. CDR3 region: CASTAGQRANYGYTF. The CDR3 bases are TGTGCCAGCACCGCAGGTCAACGTGCTAACTATGGCTACACCTTC.

This clonotype was counted between two and nine times. The CDR3 DNA reads as TGTGCCAGCAGCCAGGACAGGGGGACCTACAATGAGCAGTTCTTC. Protein product: CASSQDRGTYNEQFF. The V call is TRBV5-6, the J call TRBJ2-1; 10 bases map to TRBD1. Germline V CDR1 and CDR2: SGHDT, YYEEEE. CDR3 length: 15 amino acids. V lost 4 bases and J lost 2; bases outside the gene matches: 3.

The table lists this clonotype with many counts. V and J are TRBV28 and TRBJ2-2; D is ambiguous. Trimming pared 4 bases from V and 6 bases from J, leaving 9 bases between. Germline values: CDR1 MDHEN, CDR2 SYDVKM. The CDR3 extends over 13 amino acids. CDR3 bases: TGTGCCAGCAGTTCTTGGGATCCCGGGGAGCTGTTTTTT. It specifies CASSSWDPGELFF.

The chain employs TRBV4-1 and TRBJ1-5, with 7 bases that match TRBD1. The CDR3 has 16 amino acids. Germline V gene sequence: CDR1 MGHRA, CDR2 YSYEKL. J gave up 0 bases and V 0 bases, and 2 bases lay outside the gene matches. The CDR3 protein is CASSQDEGASNQPQHF. CDR3 DNA: TGCGCCAGCAGCCAAGATGAGGGGGCTAGCAATCAGCCCCAGCATTTT.

This clonotype was counted a few times. The rearrangement links TRBV4-3 to TRBJ2-7; the D gene is possibly TRBD1 (5 bases). This CDR3 region has 15 residues. Germline values: CDR1 LGHNA, CDR2 YSLEER. The germline V and J ends were trimmed by 0 bases and 5 bases, with 14 bases remaining between them. The DNA for the CDR3 is TGCGCCAGCAGCCAAGATCAAGGGGATTGGAACGAGCAGTACTTC. Translating gives CASSQDQGDWNEQYF.

This clonotype was recorded a few times. V is TRBV20-1 and J is TRBJ2-3; TRBD2 matches 10 bases. V shed 6 bases, J shed 3 bases, and the junction held 9 bases outside the gene matches. CDR3 length: 15 residues. Germline assignment: CDR1 DFQATT and CDR2 SNEGSKA (reference sequence). The CDR3 sequence is CSAWTSGSGTDTQYF. The CDR3 DNA reads TGCAGTGCATGGACTAGCGGTTCAGGGACAGATACGCAGTATTTT.

In this sample, this clonotype turned up a few times. The chain uses TRBV30 and TRBJ1-6, with 7 bases identical to TRBD1. J was trimmed by 10 bases and V by 0 bases; bases with no gene match: 6. The CDR3 loop spans 14 amino acids. The germline V gene has CDR1 GTSNPN and CDR2 SVGIG (reference sequence). The CDR3 DNA follows: TGTGCCTGGAGTGTAAGCAGGGGGAAATCACCCCTCCACTTT. Translation gives CAWSVSRGKSPLHF.